This T cell receptor (beta chain) was identified in a study of pediatric ulcerative colitis. Study-level background: Most patients had pancolitis, and two had left-sided colitis. Findings of the study overall: Acute severe colitis showed lower rectal diversity from clonal expansions.

This clone turned up a few times. Its specificity is unknown. The ends were cut back, 6 bases at V and 4 bases at J, with 10 bases in the middle. Germline CDR1 is SNHLY and CDR2 is FYNNEI. CDR3 length: 13 residues. This was a survey-level run. Sequenced by immunoSEQ multiplex PCR; TCRdb stores in-frame clones only, minus some. The sample carries roughly 30,000 clones, roughly 82% recorded once. Blood was drawn at the time of colonoscopy. Sequences were obtained from blood. The TCR comes from a boy younger than 18 with severe ulcerative colitis. The chain links TRBV2 to TRBJ1-5; no reliable D call. The CDR3 spells CASRAEPNQPQHF. The CDR3 bases are TGTGCCAGCAGGGCAGAGCCAAATCAGCCCCAGCATTTT. Combining the CDR3 with reference TRBV2 and TRBJ1-5 gives the whole variable domain EPEVTQTPSHQVTQMGQEVILRCVPISNHLYFYWYRQILGQKVEFLVSFYNNEISEKSEIFDDQFSVERPDGSNFTLKIRSTKLEDSAMYFCASRAEPNQPQHFGDGTRLSIL.